This paragraph reports one TCR beta chain. The sample belongs to a study of technical replicates of blood from a few donors. Trimming stripped 3 bases from V and 5 bases from J, with 19 bases between. This CDR3 is 16 amino acids long. Germline-derived CDR1 and CDR2 are MDHEN and SYDVKM. The data were produced by immunoSEQ multiplex PCR, yet TCRdb's version contains in-frame clones alone and is incomplete. The table records under 90,000 clones, 98% of them present only once. What was sequenced was T cells isolated from PBMCs. The gene calls are TRBV28 and TRBJ1-2; the D is unclear. The sequence was collected from a human donor in good health. The CDR3 spells CASSFNARLERYGYTF. The DNA of the CDR3 is TGTGCCAGCAGTTTTAATGCGCGGCTAGAGAGATATGGCTACACCTTC.